The clone carrying this TCR beta chain was seen once. The data belong to a study of OX40 agonist ivuxolimab in advanced cancers. TCRdb's table, derived via immunoSEQ multiplex PCR, lists solely in-frame clones and lacks some. Here the sample spans fewer than 60,000 clones, nearly 80% being singletons. The length of the CDR3 is 16 residues. Between the trimmed V and J ends, which lost 0 bases and 6 bases, there was a span of 18 bases. CDR1 and CDR2 (germline): SGHAT, FQNNGV. Sample: CD4+ or CD8+ T cells sorted from blood, taken in a trial of the OX40 agonist ivuxolimab. The receptor's source is an adult with an advanced solid tumor such as melanoma, head and neck, liver or kidney cancer. The chain employs TRBV11-2 and TRBJ2-7; perhaps TRBD2 as D (6 bases). Written as DNA, the CDR3 is TGTGCCAGCAGCTTAGATCTGGGTCGCGGGGTTATCGAGCAGTACTTC. It is translated as CASSLDLGRGVIEQYF.